This TCR beta chain was identified in a study of shared clonotypes between healthy human individuals. CD45RO-negative, CCR7-selected cells formed the naive CD8 fraction, which excluded terminally differentiated effector memory CD45RA+ cells. This clone was observed a single time. The antigen is undetermined. The V gene lost 5 bases and the J gene lost 3 bases, with 8 bases spanning the gap. Germline CDR1 reads SGHDT; CDR2 reads YYEEEE. CDR3 length equals 12 residues. Study-level results: Among a handful of donors, approximately 5% of naive CD4 clonotypes were found in common. Genetic and exposure-history diversity was limited by the few donors. Naive subsets tended to show greater estimated richness than memory subsets.

Data came from immunoSEQ multiplex PCR; TCRdb stores just in-frame clones and leaves some out. In the table there are roughly 850,000 clones, about 96% of which are singletons. Sequenced input: naive CD8+ T cells sorted from blood. V gene TRBV5-6 combines with J gene TRBJ1-2; D call uncertain. This clonotype originated in a young man in good health. This chain's CDR3 is CASRHEDYGYTF. DNA for the CDR3: TGTGCCAGCAGACATGAAGACTATGGCTACACCTTC.